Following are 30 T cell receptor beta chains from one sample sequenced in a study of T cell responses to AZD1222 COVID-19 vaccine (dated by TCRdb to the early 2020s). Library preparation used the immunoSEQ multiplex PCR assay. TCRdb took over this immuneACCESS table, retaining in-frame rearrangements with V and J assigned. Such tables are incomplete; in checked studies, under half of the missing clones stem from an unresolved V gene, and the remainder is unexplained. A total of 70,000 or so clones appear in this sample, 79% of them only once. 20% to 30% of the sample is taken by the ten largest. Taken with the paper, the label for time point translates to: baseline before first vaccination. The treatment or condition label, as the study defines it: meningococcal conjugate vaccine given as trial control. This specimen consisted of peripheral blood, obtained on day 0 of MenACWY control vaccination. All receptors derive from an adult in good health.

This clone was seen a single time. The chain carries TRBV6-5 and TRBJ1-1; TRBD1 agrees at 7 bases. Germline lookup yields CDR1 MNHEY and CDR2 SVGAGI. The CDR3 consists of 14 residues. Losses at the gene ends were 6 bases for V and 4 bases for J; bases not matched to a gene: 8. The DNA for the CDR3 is TGTGCCAGCAGACCCAGGGGGGTGGGCACTGAAGCTTTCTTT. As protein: CASRPRGVGTEAFF.

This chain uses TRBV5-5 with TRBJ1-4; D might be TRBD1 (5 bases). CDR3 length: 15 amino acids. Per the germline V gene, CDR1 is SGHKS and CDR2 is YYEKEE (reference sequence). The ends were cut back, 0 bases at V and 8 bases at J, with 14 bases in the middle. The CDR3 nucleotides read TGTGCCAGCAGCTTGGACGGGGGGAATTGGGAAAAACTGTTTTTT. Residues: CASSLDGGNWEKLFF.

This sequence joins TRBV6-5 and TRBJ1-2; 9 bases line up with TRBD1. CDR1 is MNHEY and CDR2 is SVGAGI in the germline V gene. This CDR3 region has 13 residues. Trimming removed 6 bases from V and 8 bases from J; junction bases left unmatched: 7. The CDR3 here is CASSLTGGAGYTF. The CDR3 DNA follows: TGTGCCAGCAGCCTTACAGGGGGCGCGGGCTACACCTTC.

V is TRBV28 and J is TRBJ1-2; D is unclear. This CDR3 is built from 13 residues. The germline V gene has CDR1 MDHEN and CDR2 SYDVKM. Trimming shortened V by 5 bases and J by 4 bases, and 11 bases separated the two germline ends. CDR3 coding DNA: TGTGCCAGCAGTATCACCGGGCCCTATGGCTACACCTTC. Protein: CASSITGPYGYTF.

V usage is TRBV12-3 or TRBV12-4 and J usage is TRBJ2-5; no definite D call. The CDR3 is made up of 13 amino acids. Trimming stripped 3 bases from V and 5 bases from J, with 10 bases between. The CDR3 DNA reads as TGTGCCAGCAGTTTCAGCTTTGGGGAGACCCAGTACTTC. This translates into CASSFSFGETQYF.

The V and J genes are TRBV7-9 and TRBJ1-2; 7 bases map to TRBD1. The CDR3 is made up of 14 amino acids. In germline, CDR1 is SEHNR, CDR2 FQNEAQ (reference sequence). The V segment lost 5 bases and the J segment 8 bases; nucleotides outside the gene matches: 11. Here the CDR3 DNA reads TGTGCCAGCAGCATCCTTGACAGGGCTGTCGGCTACACCTTC. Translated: CASSILDRAVGYTF.

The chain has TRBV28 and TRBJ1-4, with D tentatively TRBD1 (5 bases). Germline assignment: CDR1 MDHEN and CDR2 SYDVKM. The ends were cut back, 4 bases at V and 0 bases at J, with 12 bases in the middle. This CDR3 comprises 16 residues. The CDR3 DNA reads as TGTGCCAGCAGTTCGCCGTGGGGGGCAACTAATGAAAAACTGTTTTTT. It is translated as CASSSPWGATNEKLFF.

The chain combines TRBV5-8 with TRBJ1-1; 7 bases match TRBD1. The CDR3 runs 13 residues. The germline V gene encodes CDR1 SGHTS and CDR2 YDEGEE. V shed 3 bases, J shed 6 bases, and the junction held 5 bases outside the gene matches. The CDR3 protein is CASSSRGDAEAFF. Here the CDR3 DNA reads TGTGCCAGCAGCTCCAGGGGGGACGCTGAAGCTTTCTTT.

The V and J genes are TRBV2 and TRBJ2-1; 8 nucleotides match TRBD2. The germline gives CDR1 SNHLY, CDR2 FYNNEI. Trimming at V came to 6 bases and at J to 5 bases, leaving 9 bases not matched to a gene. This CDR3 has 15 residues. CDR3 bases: TGTGCCAGCAGAGCGAGCGGGAGAGGGGACAATGAGCAGTTCTTC. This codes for CASRASGRGDNEQFF.

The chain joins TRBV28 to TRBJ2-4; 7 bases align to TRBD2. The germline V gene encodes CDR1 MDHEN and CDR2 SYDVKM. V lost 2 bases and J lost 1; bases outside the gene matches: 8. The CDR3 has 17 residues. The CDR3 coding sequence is TGTGCCAGCAGTTTAAGTTTGGGGGGGAGGGCCAAAAACATTCAGTACTTC. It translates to CASSLSLGGRAKNIQYF.

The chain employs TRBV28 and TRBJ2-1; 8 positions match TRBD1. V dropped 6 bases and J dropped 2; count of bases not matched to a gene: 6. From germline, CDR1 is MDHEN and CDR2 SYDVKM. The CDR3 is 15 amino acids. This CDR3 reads CASSPRDRPYNEQFF. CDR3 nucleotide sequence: TGTGCCAGCAGCCCCCGGGACAGGCCCTACAATGAGCAGTTCTTC.

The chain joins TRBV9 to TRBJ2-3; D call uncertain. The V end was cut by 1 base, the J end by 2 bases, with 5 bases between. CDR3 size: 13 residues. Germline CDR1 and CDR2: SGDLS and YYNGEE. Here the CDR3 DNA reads TGTGCCAGCAGCGTAAGTCCCACAGATACGCAGTATTTT. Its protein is CASSVSPTDTQYF.

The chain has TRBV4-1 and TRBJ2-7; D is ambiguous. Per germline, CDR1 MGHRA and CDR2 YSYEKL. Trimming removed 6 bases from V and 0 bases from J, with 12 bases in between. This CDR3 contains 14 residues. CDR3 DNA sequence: TGCGCCAGCAGTCTTTTCCAGTTCTCCTACGAGCAGTACTTC. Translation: CASSLFQFSYEQYF.

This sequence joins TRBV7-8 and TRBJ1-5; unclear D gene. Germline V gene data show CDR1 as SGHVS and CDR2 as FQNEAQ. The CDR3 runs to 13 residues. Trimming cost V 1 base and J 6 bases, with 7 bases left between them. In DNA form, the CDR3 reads TGTGCCAGCAGCTTAGGGGTTGGTCAGCCCCAGCATTTT. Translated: CASSLGVGQPQHF.

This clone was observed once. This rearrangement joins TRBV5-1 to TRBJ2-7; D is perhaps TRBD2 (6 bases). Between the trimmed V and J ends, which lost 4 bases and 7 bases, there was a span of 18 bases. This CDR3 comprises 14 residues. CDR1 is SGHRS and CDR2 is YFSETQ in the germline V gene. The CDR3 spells CASSRGGTPGEQYF. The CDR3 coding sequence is TGCGCCAGCAGCCGCGGCGGGACGCCGGGGGAGCAGTACTTC.

This CDR3 is CASSSGRGQYQPQHF. CDR3 DNA: TGTGCCAGTAGTTCCGGCAGGGGACAATATCAGCCCCAGCATTTT. The genes are TRBV19 and TRBJ1-5, with D perhaps TRBD1 (6 bases). Germline CDR1 is LNHDA and CDR2 is SQIVND (reference sequence). This CDR3 is 15 amino acids long. V dropped 5 bases and J dropped 5 bases, with 16 bases sitting between them.

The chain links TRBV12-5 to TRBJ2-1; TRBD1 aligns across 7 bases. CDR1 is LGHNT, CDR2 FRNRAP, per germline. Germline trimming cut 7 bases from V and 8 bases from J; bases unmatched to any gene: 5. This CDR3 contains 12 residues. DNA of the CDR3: TGTGCTAGTGCCCGACAGGGCCATGAGCAGTTCTTC. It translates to CASARQGHEQFF.

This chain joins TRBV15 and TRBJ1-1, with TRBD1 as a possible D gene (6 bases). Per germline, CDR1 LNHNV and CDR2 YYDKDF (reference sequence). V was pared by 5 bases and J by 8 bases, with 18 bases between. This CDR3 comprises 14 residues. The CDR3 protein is CATSPWGAGREAFF. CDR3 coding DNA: TGTGCCACCAGCCCCTGGGGGGCAGGGAGAGAAGCTTTCTTT.

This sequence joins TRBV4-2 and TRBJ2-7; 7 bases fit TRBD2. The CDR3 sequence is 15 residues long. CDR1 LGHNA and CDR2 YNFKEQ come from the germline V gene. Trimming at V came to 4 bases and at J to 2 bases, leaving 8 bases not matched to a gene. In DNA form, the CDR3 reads TGTGCCAGCAGCCCGGGGCGGGGGAGCACCTACGAGCAGTACTTC. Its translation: CASSPGRGSTYEQYF.

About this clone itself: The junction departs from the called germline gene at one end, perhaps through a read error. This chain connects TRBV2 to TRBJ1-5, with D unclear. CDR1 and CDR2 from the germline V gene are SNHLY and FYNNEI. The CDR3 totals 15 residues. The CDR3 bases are TGTGCCAGCAGGGAAGACACCTATAGCAATCAGCCCCAGCATTTT. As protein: CASREDTYSNQPQHF.

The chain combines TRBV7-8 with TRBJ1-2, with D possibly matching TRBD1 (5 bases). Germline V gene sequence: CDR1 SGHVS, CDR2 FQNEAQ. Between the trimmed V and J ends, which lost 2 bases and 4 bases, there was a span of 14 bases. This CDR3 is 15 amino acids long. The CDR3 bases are TGTGCCAGCAGCTTATCGGGGCAGGGTTTCTATGGCTACACCTTC. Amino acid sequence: CASSLSGQGFYGYTF.

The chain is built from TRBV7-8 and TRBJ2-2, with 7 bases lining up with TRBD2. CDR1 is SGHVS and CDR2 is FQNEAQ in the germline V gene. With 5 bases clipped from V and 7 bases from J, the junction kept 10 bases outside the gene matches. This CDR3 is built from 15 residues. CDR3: CASSHRAGRHGELFF. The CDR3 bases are TGTGCCAGCAGCCACCGAGCGGGACGACACGGGGAGCTGTTTTTT. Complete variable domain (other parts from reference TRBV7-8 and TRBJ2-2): GAGVSQSPRYKVAKRGQDVALRCDPISGHVSLFWYQQALGQGPEFLTYFQNEAQLDKSGLPSDRFFAERPEGSVSTLKIQRTQQEDSAVYLCASSHRAGRHGELFFGEGSRLTVL.

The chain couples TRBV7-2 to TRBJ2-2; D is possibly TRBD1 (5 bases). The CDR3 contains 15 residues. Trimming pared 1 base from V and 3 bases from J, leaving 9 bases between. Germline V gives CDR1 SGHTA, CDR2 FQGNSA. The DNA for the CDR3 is TGTGCCAGCAGCTTAGAACAGGTGTACACCGGGGAGCTGTTTTTT. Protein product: CASSLEQVYTGELFF.

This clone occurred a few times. In DNA, the CDR3 is TGCGCCAGCAGTGAGTCTTTGGGAGGGCCATGGTCTGAGCAGTTCTTC. It codes for CASSESLGGPWSEQFF. V and J are TRBV10-2 and TRBJ2-1, with 7 bases identical to TRBD2. The trim removed 0 bases at V and 9 bases at J, leaving 11 bases unmatched. This CDR3 has 16 residues. The germline gives CDR1 WSHSY, CDR2 SAAADI.

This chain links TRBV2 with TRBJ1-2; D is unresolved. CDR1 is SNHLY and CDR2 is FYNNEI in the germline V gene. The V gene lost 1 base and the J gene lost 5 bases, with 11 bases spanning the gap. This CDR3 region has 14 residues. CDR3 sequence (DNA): TGTGCCAGCAGTGAAGGAGATTGGGAGTATGGCTACACCTTC. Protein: CASSEGDWEYGYTF.

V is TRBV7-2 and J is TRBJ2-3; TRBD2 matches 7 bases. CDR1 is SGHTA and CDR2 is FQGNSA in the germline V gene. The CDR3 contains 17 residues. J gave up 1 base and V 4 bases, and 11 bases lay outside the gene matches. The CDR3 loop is CASSSRAAGVRTDTQYF. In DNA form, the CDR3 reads TGTGCCAGCAGCTCCCGGGCGGCGGGGGTCCGCACAGATACGCAGTATTTT.

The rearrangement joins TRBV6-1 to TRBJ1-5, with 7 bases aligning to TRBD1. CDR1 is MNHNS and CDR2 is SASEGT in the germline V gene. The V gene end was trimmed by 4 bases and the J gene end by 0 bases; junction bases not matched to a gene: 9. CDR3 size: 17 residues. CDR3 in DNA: TGTGCCAGCAGTGCGGGACAGTTTCTCCGTAGCAATCAGCCCCAGCATTTT. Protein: CASSAGQFLRSNQPQHF.

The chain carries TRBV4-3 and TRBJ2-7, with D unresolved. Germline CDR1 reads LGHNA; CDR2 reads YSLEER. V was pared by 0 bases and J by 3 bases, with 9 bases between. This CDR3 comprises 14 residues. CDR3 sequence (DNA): TGCGCCAGCAGCCAAGAGCAAATGAGCTACGAGCAGTACTTC. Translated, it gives CASSQEQMSYEQYF.

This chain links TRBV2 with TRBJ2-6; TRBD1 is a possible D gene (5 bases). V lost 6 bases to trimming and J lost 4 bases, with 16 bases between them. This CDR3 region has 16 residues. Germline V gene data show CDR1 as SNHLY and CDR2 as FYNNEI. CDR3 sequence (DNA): TGTGCCAGCAGCAACGCGGCAGGGATGGGGGCCAACGTCCTGACTTTC. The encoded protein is CASSNAAGMGANVLTF.

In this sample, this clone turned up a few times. The CDR3 region is CASSVDEGYGYTF. CDR3 DNA sequence: TGTGCCAGCAGCGTAGACGAGGGCTATGGCTACACCTTC. The chain carries TRBV9 and TRBJ1-2; unclear D gene. Germline lookup yields CDR1 SGDLS and CDR2 YYNGEE. The CDR3 runs to 13 residues. V dropped 0 bases and J dropped 4 bases, with 7 bases sitting between them. The whole variable domain, remainder taken from reference TRBV9 and TRBJ1-2, is DSGVTQTPKHLITATGQRVTLRCSPRSGDLSVYWYQQSLDQGLQFLIQYYNGEERAKGNILERFSAQQFPDLHSELNLSSLELGDSALYFCASSVDEGYGYTFGSGTRLTVV.